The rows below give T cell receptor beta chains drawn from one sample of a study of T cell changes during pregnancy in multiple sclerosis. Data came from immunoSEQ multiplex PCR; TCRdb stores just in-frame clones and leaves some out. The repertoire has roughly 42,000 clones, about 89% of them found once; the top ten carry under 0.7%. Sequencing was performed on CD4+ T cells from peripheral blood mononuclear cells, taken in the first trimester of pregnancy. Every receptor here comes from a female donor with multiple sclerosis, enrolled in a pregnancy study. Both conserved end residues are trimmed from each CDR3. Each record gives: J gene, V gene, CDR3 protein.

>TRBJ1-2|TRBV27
ASSPWTGGADGYT
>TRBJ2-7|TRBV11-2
ASSLVWDAGSAEQY
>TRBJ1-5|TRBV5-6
ASSLAGKGTQH
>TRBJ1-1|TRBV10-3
AISEDKYKNTEAF
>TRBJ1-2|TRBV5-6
ASSLGQGRGGYT
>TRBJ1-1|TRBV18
ASSPRYSGGGDTEAF
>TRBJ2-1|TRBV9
ASSALGLAGGLAYNEQF
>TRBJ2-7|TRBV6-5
ASRKIGLAVYEQY
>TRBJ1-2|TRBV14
ASSQEIDIRTGIYGYT
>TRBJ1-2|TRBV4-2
ASSQTPGQGNYGYT
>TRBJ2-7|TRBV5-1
ASSPRQVNYEQY
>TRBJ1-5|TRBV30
AWSTTGTANQPQH
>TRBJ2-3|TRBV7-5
VRSFRLSSGRSRHRDTQY
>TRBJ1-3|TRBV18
ASSPALRGLDGNTIY
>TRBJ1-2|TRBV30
AWSLGQALYGYT
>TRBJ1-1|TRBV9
ASSVGRGPMNTEAF
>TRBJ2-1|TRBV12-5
ASVPSGRTYNEQF
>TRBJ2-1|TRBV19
ASSTDRLQGYSYNEQF
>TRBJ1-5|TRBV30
AWSVGGNNQPQH
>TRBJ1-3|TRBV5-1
ASSLAGGHGNTIY
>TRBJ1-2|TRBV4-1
ASSQLGSTFYGYT
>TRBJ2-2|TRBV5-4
ASSLGLAPGELF
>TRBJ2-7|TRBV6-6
ASSSGTSFLEQY
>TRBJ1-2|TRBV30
AWSGAGNGYT
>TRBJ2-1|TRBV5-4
ASSQGTSGAYNEQF
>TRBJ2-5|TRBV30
AWTPDRSETQY
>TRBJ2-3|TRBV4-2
ASSQILAGNTDTQY
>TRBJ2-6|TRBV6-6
ASSSGTGAGANVLT
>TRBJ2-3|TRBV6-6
ASSYSGSSTDTQY
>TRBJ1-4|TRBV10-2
ASSGPGGERGKLF
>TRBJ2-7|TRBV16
ASSQGGPYEQY
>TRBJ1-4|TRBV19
ASSSRGFNEKLF
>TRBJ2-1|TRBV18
ASSPSPIVNEQF
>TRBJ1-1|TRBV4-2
ASSQGGTF
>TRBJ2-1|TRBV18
ASSPPGLRGLNEQF
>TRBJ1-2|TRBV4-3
ASSQDLARVGGYT
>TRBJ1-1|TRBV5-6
ASSSLDRDTEAF
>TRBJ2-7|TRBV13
ASSPPGLAGGEQY
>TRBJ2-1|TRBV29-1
ARLAGPYNEQF
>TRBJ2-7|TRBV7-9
ASSPGLAGGLRDEQY